This T cell receptor (beta chain) was documented in a study of OX40 agonist ivuxolimab in advanced cancers. Assay: immunoSEQ multiplex PCR; the TCRdb copy retains only in-frame clones and omits some. The sample lists roughly 60,000 clones, about 85% occurring once. Between the trimmed V and J ends, which lost 7 bases and 3 bases, there was a span of 17 bases. The CDR3 loop spans 15 amino acids. Germline V CDR1 and CDR2: MNHNY, SVGAGI (reference sequence). The sample was CD4+ or CD8+ T cells sorted from blood, taken in a trial of the OX40 agonist ivuxolimab. This receptor was taken from an adult with an advanced solid tumor such as melanoma, head and neck, liver or kidney cancer. The chain links TRBV6-6 to TRBJ2-3, with D possibly being TRBD1 or TRBD2 (6 bases each). In DNA form, the CDR3 reads TGTGCCAGCACCCCCCTCGGAGGGACAACAGATACGCAGTATTTT. This encodes CASTPLGGTTDTQYF.